This T cell receptor beta chain was sequenced during a study of blood T cell repertoires in COVID-19 (dated by TCRdb to between 2020 and 2021). Study-wide context: The collaborator samples originated in the United States, Italy and Spain and spanned the acute and convalescent phases of COVID-19. The repertoires were released in a freely available public database meant as a resource for research on the immune response to SARS-CoV-2. The dataset comprised deeply sampled blood TCRbeta repertoires from subjects exposed to, actively infected with, or recovered from COVID-19. The material from the prospective study consisted of cDNA or gDNA derived from T cells, B-cell-depleted T cells, or PBMCs. Where available, HLA class I and class II types were obtained from metadata supplied by the sample provider rather than from assay-based typing. Sample metadata almost always included a de-identified subject ID, COVID-19 status, age in years and sex. The samples were drawn from the first 160 participants of the ongoing ImmuneRACE study and from some 1,300 subjects provided by 6 global collaborators.

CDR3 length: 21 amino acids, cysteine to phenylalanine. Only the CDR3 region is kept as DNA, spanning 63 bases read in frame from base 1. The germline V gene (reference sequence) specifies WNHNN as CDR1 and SYGVQD as CDR2. V trim: 0 bases; J trim: 6 bases; unmatched bases: 22. Overall study results and their limits: The amount of clinical and demographic metadata varied by source and participant and was provided uncurated.

One collaborating source in Seattle enrolled patients during active infection and followed them longitudinally through the course of disease. The collaborating institutions used their own protocols to collect whole blood in K2EDTA tubes. For TCRbeta analysis, collaborator samples were shipped as frozen whole blood, as isolated PBMCs, or as DNA extracted from either sample type. The immunoSEQ Assay, a bias-controlled multiplex PCR, was used to amplify TCRbeta CDR3 regions from genomic DNA. The published analysis was carried out like this. The number of nucleated cells in each sample was estimated from the amplification of reference gene primers within the assay. To quantify the absolute abundance of each unique TCRbeta CDR3 rearrangement, sequence reads were collapsed and filtered. For each sample, productive Simpson clonality was calculated as the square root of Simpson's diversity index over productive rearrangements. TCRdb took this table from immuneACCESS and kept in-frame rearrangements with V and J called. Such tables lack part of the clones; where checked against another copy, unresolved V genes explain under half of the gap, and the rest is unexplained. The DNA was the basis for D and trimming; V, J and clone size are from that table. This sample is represented by fewer than 300,000 clones; roughly nine tenths of them were singletons. Over 2% of the sample goes to the ten largest clones.

Concerning this clone itself: Its specific antigen is unknown. Base qualities were left out, and no much larger clone turns up one base away.

The sequenced sample was peripheral blood. The receptor was isolated from a woman aged 25 to 39 with COVID-19, enrolled during active disease. This sequence uses TRBV10-1 and TRBJ1-5; 8 junctional bases match TRBD1. For the CDR3, the sequence is CASSESLHAERGGQGGQPQHF. The base sequence is TGCGCCAGCAGTGAGTCGCTGCATGCGGAACGCGGTGGACAGGGAGGTCAGCCCCAGCATTTT.